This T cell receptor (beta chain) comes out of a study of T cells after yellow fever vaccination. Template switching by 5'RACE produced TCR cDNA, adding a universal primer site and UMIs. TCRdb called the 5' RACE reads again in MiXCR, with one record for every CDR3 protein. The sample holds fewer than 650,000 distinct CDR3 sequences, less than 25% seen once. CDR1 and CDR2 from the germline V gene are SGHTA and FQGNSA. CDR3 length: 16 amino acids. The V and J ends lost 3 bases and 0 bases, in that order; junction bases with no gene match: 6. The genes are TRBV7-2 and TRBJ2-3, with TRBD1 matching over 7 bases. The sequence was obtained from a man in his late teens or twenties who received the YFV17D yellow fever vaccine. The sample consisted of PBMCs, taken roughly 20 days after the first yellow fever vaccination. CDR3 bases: TGTGCCAGCAGCTTTCGAGGGGGCCTCAGCACAGATACGCAGTATTTT. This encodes CASSFRGGLSTDTQYF.